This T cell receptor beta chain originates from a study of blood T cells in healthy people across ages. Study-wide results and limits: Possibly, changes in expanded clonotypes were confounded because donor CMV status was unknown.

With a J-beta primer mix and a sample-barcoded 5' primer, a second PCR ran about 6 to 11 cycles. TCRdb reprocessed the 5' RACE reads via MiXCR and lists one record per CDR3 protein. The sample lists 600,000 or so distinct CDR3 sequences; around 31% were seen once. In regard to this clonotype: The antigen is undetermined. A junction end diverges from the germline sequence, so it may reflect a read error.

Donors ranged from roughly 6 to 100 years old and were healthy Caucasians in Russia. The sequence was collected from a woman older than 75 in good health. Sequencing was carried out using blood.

This CDR3 reads CAWGLLRDSPPHF. In DNA, the CDR3 is TGTGCCTGGGGTCTCCTCCGGGACTCCCCCCCCCACTTT. The V gene is TRBV30, the J gene TRBJ1-6; D is possibly TRBD1 (5 bases). The CDR3 is made up of 13 amino acids. The germline CDR1 and CDR2 sequences are GTSNPN and SVGIG (reference sequence).